A single sample is the source of the 30 T cell receptor beta chains below, sequenced in a study of early T cells in non-severe SARS-CoV-2 infection. TCRdb independently ran MiXCR on the 5' RACE reads; one entry per CDR3 protein. The repertoire has tens of thousands of distinct CDR3 sequences, roughly 4.4% of them found once; the top ten carry approximately 10%. The sequenced material came from whole blood. Receptor source: an adult who was a healthcare worker with PCR-confirmed SARS-CoV-2 infection or an uninfected control (not recorded which).

This clonotype was observed at least ten times. V and J are TRBV4-3 and TRBJ2-1; tentatively, D is TRBD1 or TRBD2 (5 bases each). The germline V gene encodes CDR1 LGHNA and CDR2 YSLEER. Deletions cut 3 bases from V and 5 bases from J, with 11 bases between. The CDR3 loop spans 14 amino acids. CDR3 in amino acids: CASSHMGPNNEQFF. CDR3 DNA sequence: TGCGCCAGCAGCCACATGGGACCAAACAATGAGCAGTTCTTC.

This clonotype was counted at least ten times. V and J are TRBV2 and TRBJ2-1, with 12 bases lining up with TRBD2. The germline gives CDR1 SNHLY, CDR2 FYNNEI. The CDR3 length is 13 residues. The ends lost 10 bases at V and 5 bases at J; junction bases unmatched: 3. The CDR3 region has the DNA TGTGCCACGAGGACTAGCGGGGACAATGAGCAGTTCTTC. Its translation: CATRTSGDNEQFF. The entire variable domain, with the rest obtained from reference TRBV2 and TRBJ2-1, is as follows: EPEVTQTPSHQVTQMGQEVILRCVPISNHLYFYWYRQILGQKVEFLVSFYNNEISEKSEIFDDQFSVERPDGSNFTLKIRSTKLEDSAMYFCATRTSGDNEQFFGPGTRLTVL.

This clonotype was counted at least ten times. The V gene is TRBV6-6, the J gene TRBJ2-2; D is uncertain. V was shortened by 0 bases and J by 4 bases, with 9 bases between the two germline ends. The CDR3 loop spans 15 amino acids. The germline V gene encodes CDR1 MNHNY and CDR2 SVGAGI (reference sequence). In DNA, the CDR3 is TGTGCCAGCAGTTACTCTGCGCCAGGCACCGGGGAGCTGTTTTTT. It yields the protein CASSYSAPGTGELFF.

This clonotype was counted many times. The chain links TRBV7-9 to TRBJ1-1; 7 nucleotides match TRBD1. In germline, CDR1 is SEHNR, CDR2 FQNEAQ (reference sequence). The CDR3 loop spans 11 amino acids. Trimming cost V 2 bases and J 11 bases; bases outside gene matches: 2. The CDR3 bases are TGTGCCAGCAGCTTAACAGGGGAGGCTTTCTTT. Translated, it gives CASSLTGEAFF.

There are many counts of this clonotype. V gene TRBV28 combines with J gene TRBJ2-7; TRBD2 matches at 13 bases. With 3 bases clipped from V and 3 bases from J, the junction kept 8 bases outside the gene matches. CDR1 and CDR2 (germline): MDHEN, SYDVKM. The CDR3 runs to 17 residues. CDR3: CASSLPLLAGGLYEQYF. In DNA, the CDR3 is TGTGCCAGCAGTTTGCCCTTACTAGCGGGAGGGCTCTACGAGCAGTACTTC.

J is TRBJ2-1 and V is TRBV18; 8 positions match TRBD2. Germline CDR1 KGHSH, CDR2 LQKENI. The V segment lost 3 bases and the J segment 6 bases; nucleotides outside the gene matches: 13. The CDR3 runs to 17 residues. The CDR3 spells CASSPRRGAGAGNEQFF. DNA for the CDR3: TGTGCCAGCTCACCTAGACGGGGAGCGGGAGCGGGCAATGAGCAGTTCTTC.

This clonotype was observed a handful of times. The chain recombines TRBV28 with TRBJ2-5; 14 nucleotides agree with TRBD2. Germline values: CDR1 MDHEN, CDR2 SYDVKM. The V segment lost 7 bases and the J segment 4 bases; nucleotides outside the gene matches: 14. There are 18 residues in the CDR3. In nucleotides, the CDR3 is TGTGCCAGCACCACTGGGACTAGCGGGAGAATAGCGCGAGAGACCCAGTACTTC. Translation gives CASTTGTSGRIARETQYF.

This clonotype was seen repeatedly, ten times or more. This chain connects TRBV29-1 to TRBJ1-1; no reliable D call. V was shortened by 3 bases and J by 5 bases, with 10 bases between the two germline ends. CDR3 size: 12 residues. The germline V gene encodes CDR1 SQVTM and CDR2 ANQGSEA. Written as DNA, the CDR3 is TGCAGCGTTGATAGGCCTTTTACTGAAGCTTTCTTT. Protein: CSVDRPFTEAFF.

This clonotype came up many times. The CDR3 coding sequence is TGCAGTGCCGAAGGACTAGATAGCACAGATACGCAGTATTTT. Residues: CSAEGLDSTDTQYF. This chain links TRBV20-1 with TRBJ2-3; 7 nucleotides agree with TRBD2. CDR3 length: 14 residues. J lost 0 bases, V lost 6 bases, and 6 bases had no gene match. Germline loops: CDR1 DFQATT, CDR2 SNEGSKA (reference sequence).

By proportion, this clonotype is medium-sized. The chain carries TRBV11-2 and TRBJ1-1; D is unresolved. The germline V gene has CDR1 SGHAT and CDR2 FQNNGV. Trimming removed 3 bases from V and 1 base from J, with 6 bases in between. The CDR3 spans 13 residues. DNA of the CDR3: TGTGCCAGCAGCTTTTCGGGGAACACTGAAGCTTTCTTT. Translation gives CASSFSGNTEAFF.

This clonotype was seen repeatedly, ten times or more. The gene calls are TRBV20-1 and TRBJ2-3, with 7 bases identical to TRBD2. The germline V gene encodes CDR1 DFQATT and CDR2 SNEGSKA (reference sequence). J gave up 3 bases and V 4 bases, and 4 bases lay outside the gene matches. The CDR3 contains 13 residues. CDR3 nucleotides: TGCAGTGCTACCCAGGGAGGGACAGATACGCAGTATTTT. It codes for CSATQGGTDTQYF.

This clonotype was counted many times. The chain joins TRBV29-1 to TRBJ1-1; D is unresolved. The CDR3 has 11 residues. CDR1 is SQVTM and CDR2 is ANQGSEA in the germline V gene. V lost 4 bases and J lost 7, with 10 bases in between. CDR3 sequence (DNA): TGCAGCGTTGTTAGGACGGGTGAAGCTTTCTTT. Protein product: CSVVRTGEAFF.

This clonotype was observed a handful of times. The rearrangement uses TRBV27 and TRBJ1-1; no firm D call. Trimming cost V 2 bases and J 3 bases, with 7 bases left between them. The CDR3 spans 13 residues. CDR1 MNHEY and CDR2 SMNVEV come from the germline V gene (reference sequence). The CDR3 sequence is CASSLGADTEAFF. The CDR3 DNA follows: TGTGCCAGCAGTTTAGGAGCCGACACTGAAGCTTTCTTT.

This clonotype was seen a handful of times. V is TRBV27 and J is TRBJ1-3; TRBD1 matches 7 bases. The CDR3 extends over 15 amino acids. The germline V gene encodes CDR1 MNHEY and CDR2 SMNVEV (reference sequence). With 5 bases clipped from V and 2 bases from J, the junction kept 6 bases outside the gene matches. CDR3 DNA: TGTGCCAGCAGTCAACGACAGGGAACTGGAAACACCATATATTTT. Translated: CASSQRQGTGNTIYF.

This clonotype was recorded at least ten times. The genes are TRBV5-1 and TRBJ1-6; 9 bases match TRBD1. This CDR3 has 14 residues. V shed 4 bases and J 7 bases; nucleotides not matched to a gene: 3. Looked up from germline, CDR1 is SGHRS and CDR2 is YFSETQ. The CDR3, as DNA: TGCGCCAGCAGCGAACAGGGGGCCAATTCACCCCTCCACTTT. It is translated as CASSEQGANSPLHF. Looking up the rest from reference TRBV5-1 and TRBJ1-6 gives the full variable domain: KAGVTQTPRYLIKTRGQQVTLSCSPISGHRSVSWYQQTPGQGLQFLFEYFSETQRNKGNFPGRFSGRQFSNSRSEMNVSTLELGDSALYLCASSEQGANSPLHFGNGTRLTVT.

This clonotype came up many times. This chain connects TRBV27 to TRBJ2-5; tentative D call: TRBD1 (6 bases). The CDR3 extends over 15 amino acids. V lost 3 bases, J lost 7 bases, and 18 bases lay in between. CDR1 and CDR2 (germline): MNHEY, SMNVEV (reference sequence). The chain's CDR3 is CASSLWGTPRGTQYF. As DNA, the CDR3 is TGTGCCAGCAGTTTGTGGGGGACACCCAGGGGGACCCAGTACTTC.

In this sample, this clonotype turned up many times. This chain links TRBV6-2 or TRBV6-3 with TRBJ2-7; no reliable D call. This CDR3 is 13 amino acids long. CDR1 and CDR2 from the germline V gene are MNHEY and SVGEGT. V lost 3 bases and J 2 bases, leaving 8 bases between the germline ends. The CDR3, as DNA: TGTGCCAGCAGTTATGACCGCCCCTACGAGCAGTACTTC. It specifies CASSYDRPYEQYF.

This clonotype was detected ten times or more. The rearrangement uses TRBV4-3 and TRBJ2-3; TRBD2 matches 9 bases. The CDR3 covers 18 residues. The trim removed 0 bases at V and 4 bases at J, leaving 11 bases unmatched. CDR1 is LGHNA and CDR2 is YSLEER in the germline V gene. The CDR3, as DNA: TGCGCCAGCAGCCAAGATCCACCTGGCGGGAGGGCGTCAGATACGCAGTATTTT. This encodes CASSQDPPGGRASDTQYF.

This clonotype was counted many times. The chain uses TRBV11-2 and TRBJ1-5; D remains unclear. The CDR3 spans 13 residues. V shed 0 bases and J shed 6 bases, with 6 bases lying between them. Germline V CDR1 and CDR2: SGHAT, FQNNGV. The CDR3 nucleotides read TGTGCCAGCAGCTTAGATAGCGGTCAGCCCCAGCATTTT. It specifies CASSLDSGQPQHF. Based on the CDR3 plus reference TRBV11-2 and TRBJ1-5, the full variable domain is EAGVAQSPRYKIIEKRQSVAFWCNPISGHATLYWYQQILGQGPKLLIQFQNNGVVDDSQLPKDRFSAERLKGVDSTLKIQPAKLEDSAVYLCASSLDSGQPQHFGDGTRLSIL.

This clonotype was recorded many times. This chain uses TRBV7-9 with TRBJ2-1, with 10 bases lining up with TRBD2. After removal of 11 bases from V and 2 bases from J, the junction contained 3 bases not matched to a gene. This CDR3 is built from 13 residues. Germline CDR1 is SEHNR and CDR2 is FQNEAQ (reference sequence). Written as DNA, the CDR3 is TGTGCCGAGCGGGAGGGAACCTACAATGAGCAGTTCTTC. The encoded protein is CAEREGTYNEQFF.

The table lists this clonotype with many counts. The rearrangement uses TRBV11-1 and TRBJ2-7, with D perhaps TRBD1 (7 bases). The CDR3 has 17 amino acids. Deletions cut 4 bases from V and 7 bases from J, with 26 bases between. CDR1 SGHAT and CDR2 FQDESV come from the germline V gene (reference sequence). As DNA, the CDR3 is TGTGCCAGCAGCTCGGGGGCAGGGGGAACCACCTCGGGAGAGCAGTACGTC. Its protein is CASSSGAGGTTSGEQYV.

The chain has TRBV28 and TRBJ2-1; either TRBD1 or TRBD2 may supply D (5 bases each). Germline CDR1 MDHEN, CDR2 SYDVKM. V was pared by 2 bases and J by 5 bases, with 13 bases between. CDR3 length: 15 residues. Here the CDR3 DNA reads TGTGCCAGCAGTTTAAGGGACCCCGTCAACAATGAGCAGTTCTTC. Protein sequence: CASSLRDPVNNEQFF.

A single count supports this clonotype. The chain carries TRBV25-1 and TRBJ2-2, with a tentative D call TRBD1 (6 bases). The V gene lost 5 bases and the J gene lost 4 bases, with 14 bases spanning the gap. Germline V lookup: CDR1 MGHDK, CDR2 SYGVNS. The CDR3 is 15 amino acids. The CDR3: CASSTGRRGTGELFF. The CDR3 DNA reads as TGTGCCAGCAGTACAGGGAGACGGGGCACCGGGGAGCTGTTTTTT.

This clonotype was observed many times. The J gene is TRBJ2-1, the V gene TRBV20-1; the D is unclear. The CDR3 totals 12 residues. Trimming stripped 3 bases from V and 9 bases from J, with 12 bases between. Germline loops: CDR1 DFQATT, CDR2 SNEGSKA (reference sequence). As DNA, the CDR3 is TGCAGTGCTAGGACGGATCCAATTGAGCAGTTCTTC. Translated, it gives CSARTDPIEQFF.

This clonotype was observed many times. The genes are TRBV5-1 and TRBJ2-7; 11 bases are a match to TRBD1. The V gene's germline CDR1 is SGHRS and CDR2 YFSETQ. V lost 5 bases, J lost 2 bases, and 6 bases stayed unmatched. This CDR3 is built from 15 residues. CDR3 residues: CASRLRDRGTYEQYF. CDR3 nucleotides: TGCGCCAGCAGACTCCGGGACAGGGGGACCTACGAGCAGTACTTC.

This clonotype has ten or more counts. The J gene is TRBJ2-5, the V gene TRBV7-2; no firm D call. The germline CDR1 and CDR2 sequences are SGHTA and FQGNSA. The V end lost 5 bases, the J end lost 5 bases, and 9 bases lay between the germline ends. The CDR3 spans 12 residues. The DNA of the CDR3 is TGTGCCAGCAGCCCAGAGAGGGAGACCCAGTACTTC. The encoded protein is CASSPERETQYF.

At least ten counts were recorded for this clonotype. The J gene is TRBJ2-2, the V gene TRBV6-4; no firm D call. Germline loops: CDR1 MRHNA, CDR2 SNTAGT. V dropped 2 bases and J dropped 4 bases, with 11 bases sitting between them. The CDR3 is 15 amino acids. This CDR3 reads CASSDNPLGTGELFF. The CDR3, as DNA: TGTGCCAGCAGTGACAACCCCCTAGGCACCGGGGAGCTGTTTTTT.

The chain couples TRBV4-3 to TRBJ2-2; D call uncertain. CDR3 length: 13 residues. Germline assignment: CDR1 LGHNA and CDR2 YSLEER. Trimming left V 2 bases short and J 1 base short, with 2 bases between. CDR3 residues: CASSQLNTGELFF. The DNA for the CDR3 is TGCGCCAGCAGCCAATTGAACACCGGGGAGCTGTTTTTT.

The table lists this clonotype with many counts. The chain combines TRBV18 with TRBJ2-1; 10 bases map to TRBD2. Germline V gene sequence: CDR1 KGHSH, CDR2 LQKENI. V lost 3 bases, J lost 1 base, and 6 bases stayed unmatched. The CDR3 is 17 amino acids. In DNA form, the CDR3 reads TGTGCCAGCTCACCCCGGACTAGCGGAAGATCCTACAATGAGCAGTTCTTC. Protein: CASSPRTSGRSYNEQFF.

This clonotype was recorded at least ten times. This sequence joins TRBV23-1 and TRBJ2-1; 8 bases agree with TRBD1. TRBV23-1 is reported as an ORF; its role is uncertain. This CDR3 has 24 residues. V shed 0 bases, J shed 0 bases, and the junction held 25 bases outside the gene matches. DNA for the CDR3: TGCGCCAGCAGTCAATCGATGAACGACCCGAATCGGGACAGGCGCCTTAGCTCCTACAATGAGCAGTTCTTC. Residues: CASSQSMNDPNRDRRLSSYNEQFF.